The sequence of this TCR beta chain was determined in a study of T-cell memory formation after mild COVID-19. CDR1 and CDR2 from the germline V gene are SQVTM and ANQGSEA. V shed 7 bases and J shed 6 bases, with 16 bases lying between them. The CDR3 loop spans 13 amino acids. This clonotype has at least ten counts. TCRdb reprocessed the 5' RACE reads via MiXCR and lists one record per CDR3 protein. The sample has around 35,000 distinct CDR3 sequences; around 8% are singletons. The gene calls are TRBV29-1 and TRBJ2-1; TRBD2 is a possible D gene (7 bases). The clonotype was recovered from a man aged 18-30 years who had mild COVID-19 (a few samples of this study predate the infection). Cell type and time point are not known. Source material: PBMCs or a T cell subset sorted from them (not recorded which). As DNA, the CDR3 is TGCAGCGCCCGAAGGGGAGGGGGCAATGAGCAGTTCTTC. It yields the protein CSARRGGGNEQFF.